The rows below give T cell receptor beta chains drawn from one sample of a study of glioma-infiltrating T cells. TCRdb analysed the multiplex PCR reads with MiXCR anew, one entry per CDR3 protein. The repertoire consists of under 200,000 distinct CDR3 sequences, with more than 35% occurring once and the leading ten covering under 6.5%. The sequenced sample consisted of glioma tissue, nonneoplastic brain tissue, or PBMCs (not recorded which). Receptors originate from a human donor with low-grade glioma or glioblastoma, undergoing nonglioma brain surgery, or in good health (not recorded which). The CDR3 runs from the conserved cysteine through the conserved F or W. D genes are given only for firm matches. Expanded clones get a size class; other rows say once, few or many, or leave the size out.

CDR3 protein	CDR3 DNA	V gene	J gene	D gene	clone size
CASSLKGRDTEAFF	TGTGCCAGCAGTTTAAAGGGGAGGGACACTGAAGCTTTCTTT	TRBV27	TRBJ1-1	.	many
CASSLARLPFVSYNEQFF	TGTGCCAGCAGTTTAGCTAGGCTCCCTTTCGTATCCTACAATGAGCAGTTCTTC	TRBV28	TRBJ2-1	.	many
CASTIGTDYEQYF	TGTGCCAGCACCATAGGGACAGATTACGAGCAGTACTTC	TRBV28	TRBJ2-7	TRBD1	many
CSAVPAGFQGVRGDTKNIQYF	TGCAGTGCCGTGCCCGCGGGTTTCCAGGGGGTCAGGGGGGACACTAAAAACATTCAGTACTTC	TRBV20-1	TRBJ2-4	.	.
CASRTGSGYEQYF	TGTGCCAGTCGAACAGGGTCAGGTTATGAGCAGTACTTC	TRBV27	TRBJ2-7	.	many
CASSPDRDDQDTQYF	TGTGCCAGCAGCCCGGACAGGGATGATCAAGATACGCAGTATTTT	TRBV28	TRBJ2-3	TRBD1	many
CASSLADPRNQPQHF	TGTGCCAGCAGCTTAGCAGATCCTAGAAATCAGCCCCAGCATTTT	TRBV7-8	TRBJ1-5	.	many
CASSSRTSGTNEQYF	TGTGCCAGCAGTTCGCGGACTAGCGGGACCAACGAGCAGTACTTC	TRBV27	TRBJ2-7	TRBD2	.
CASRRLAASYNEQLF	TGTGCCAGCAGAAGGCTAGCAGCAAGCTACAATGAGCAGTTATTC	TRBV6-1	TRBJ2-1	.	.
CASSLAGLTDTQYF	TGTGCCAGCAGCTTAGCGGGGCTCACAGATACGCAGTATTTT	TRBV7-9	TRBJ2-3	.	few
CASSIGFNRYEAFF	TGTGCCAGTAGTATAGGTTTCAACAGGTATGAAGCTTTCTTT	TRBV19	TRBJ1-1	.	.
CATRPSGSNEQFF	TGTGCCACCAGGCCTAGCGGGAGTAATGAGCAGTTCTTC	TRBV24-1	TRBJ2-1	TRBD2	.
CSALGLANEQFF	TGCAGTGCTTTGGGACTAGCCAATGAGCAGTTCTTC	TRBV20-1	TRBJ2-1	TRBD2	many
CASSPKMNTEAFF	TGTGCCAGCAGTCCAAAGATGAACACTGAAGCTTTCTTT	TRBV6-1	TRBJ1-1	.	many
CASRRDRTNNEQFF	TGTGCCAGTCGGAGGGACAGGACCAACAATGAGCAGTTCTTC	TRBV19	TRBJ2-1	TRBD1	many
CASSQDRDTYNEQFF	TGTGCCAGCAGCCAAGACAGGGACACGTACAATGAGCAGTTCTTC	TRBV3-1	TRBJ2-1	.	many
CSAAREGGYDDTQYF	TGCAGTGCCGCCAGGGAAGGGGGCTACGACGATACGCAGTATTTT	TRBV20-1	TRBJ2-3	TRBD1	.
CASSISSYNEQFF	TGTGCCAGTAGTATCAGCTCCTACAATGAGCAGTTCTTC	TRBV19	TRBJ2-1	.	many
CASSARAGENNEQFF	TGTGCCAGCAGTGCTCGAGCGGGAGAAAACAATGAGCAGTTCTTC	TRBV6-1	TRBJ2-1	TRBD2	many
CASSFVYTGELFF	TGTGCCAGCAGTTTTGTTTACACCGGGGAGCTGTTTTTT	TRBV12-3/TRBV12-4	TRBJ2-2	.	.
CASSGGTSGRSYNEQFF	TGTGCCAGCAGCGGTGGGACTAGCGGGAGGTCGTACAATGAGCAGTTCTTC	TRBV2	TRBJ2-1	TRBD2	few
CSSSQGSGDTQYF	TGCTCCAGCAGCCAAGGGAGCGGAGATACGCAGTATTTT	TRBV4-1	TRBJ2-3	.	.
CSVEGSGRADTHYF	TGCAGCGTTGAAGGTAGCGGGAGGGCAGATACGCATTATTTT	TRBV29-1	TRBJ2-3	TRBD2	.
CASSHPGANVLTF	TGTGCCAGCAGTCATCCTGGGGCCAACGTCCTGACTTTC	TRBV27	TRBJ2-6	.	many
CASGLEGQPSTDTQYF	TGCGCCAGCGGCTTGGAGGGACAGCCTAGCACAGATACGCAGTATTTT	TRBV5-1	TRBJ2-3	.	.
CSARARLAATDTQYF	TGCAGTGCTAGGGCGAGACTAGCGGCCACAGATACGCAGTATTTT	TRBV20-1	TRBJ2-3	TRBD2	many
CASSFTVMQFF	TGTGCCAGCAGTTTCACCGTAATGCAGTTCTTC	TRBV28	TRBJ2-1	.	many
CAFQTNSGNTIYF	TGTGCATTCCAGACCAACTCTGGAAACACCATATATTTT	TRBV30	TRBJ1-3	.	.
CASSQGRISEQYF	TGTGCCAGCAGCCAAGGTCGGATTTCCGAGCAGTACTTC	TRBV3-1	TRBJ2-7	.	few
CACWGHPNTEAFF	TGTGCCTGTTGGGGACATCCGAACACTGAAGCTTTCTTT	TRBV30	TRBJ1-1	.	.
CASSGWTPQKFF	TGTGCCAGCAGTGGCTGGACTCCCCAGAAGTTCTTC	TRBV6-1	TRBJ2-1	.	once
CASSGTGGSYEQYF	TGTGCCAGCAGTGGGACAGGGGGTTCCTACGAGCAGTACTTC	TRBV28	TRBJ2-7	TRBD1	many
CVSRCRDTQYF	TGTGTCAGCAGATGTAGGGATACGCAGTATTTT	TRBV6-2/TRBV6-3	TRBJ2-3	.	.
CASSELWLPYSEQFF	TGTGCCAGCAGTGAATTGTGGCTGCCCTACAGTGAGCAGTTCTTC	TRBV6-1	TRBJ2-1	.	.
CASSVGTSGRDEQFF	TGTGCCAGCAGCGTAGGCACTAGCGGGAGAGATGAGCAGTTCTTC	TRBV14	TRBJ2-1	TRBD2	.
CASSPQPSELFF	TGTGCCAGCAGTCCCCAACCGTCGGAGCTGTTTTTT	TRBV7-9	TRBJ2-2	.	many
CASEEGRGYEQYF	TGTGCCAGCGAGGAGGGCCGGGGCTACGAGCAGTACTTC	TRBV19	TRBJ2-7	.	.
CASSQVSLAGLIYEQYF	TGCGCCAGCAGCCAAGTTTCCCTAGCGGGCCTGATCTACGAGCAGTACTTC	TRBV4-1	TRBJ2-7	TRBD2	.
CSVGDRQQYF	TGCAGCGTAGGCGACAGACAGCAGTACTTC	TRBV29-1	TRBJ2-7	.	few
CATSRDRSRTGELLF	TGTGCCACCAGCAGAGACAGGTCTCGCACCGGGGAGCTGCTTTTT	TRBV15	TRBJ2-2	.	.
CASSQVTNSYEQYF	TGCGCCAGCAGCCAAGTGACGAATTCCTACGAGCAGTACTTC	TRBV4-1	TRBJ2-7	.	few
CASSGRTGGFPEAFF	TGTGCCAGCAGTGGACGGACAGGGGGCTTTCCTGAAGCTTTCTTT	TRBV28	TRBJ1-1	TRBD1	.
CASSPDRETYNEQFF	TGTGCCAGCAGTCCAGACAGGGAGACCTACAATGAGCAGTTCTTC	TRBV28	TRBJ2-1	TRBD1	many
CASSVGTSDYNEQFF	TGTGCCAGCAGCGTAGGGACTAGCGACTACAATGAGCAGTTCTTC	TRBV7-9	TRBJ2-1	TRBD2	.
CASSAEAGTGDQSRAFF	TGTGCCAGCAGCGCTGAAGCCGGGACAGGGGATCAGTCGCGGGCTTTCTTT	TRBV12-3/TRBV12-4	TRBJ1-1	TRBD1	.
CASSQLANTGNEQFF	TGTGCCAGCAGTCAACTAGCCAATACGGGCAATGAGCAGTTCTTC	TRBV2	TRBJ2-1	.	few
CASSQVGGMRIYEQYF	TGTGCCAGCAGCCAAGTAGGAGGGATGAGGATCTACGAGCAGTACTTC	TRBV14	TRBJ2-7	.	.
CASSAIGLVETQYF	TGTGCCAGCAGTGCGATAGGACTAGTCGAGACCCAGTACTTC	TRBV6-1	TRBJ2-5	TRBD2	few
CASSPSGIYEQYF	TGTGCCAGCTCTCCGAGCGGAATATACGAGCAGTACTTC	TRBV18	TRBJ2-7	.	few
CASSELGDLGEKLFF	TGTGCCAGCAGTGAGTTGGGGGACCTGGGAGAAAAACTGTTTTTT	TRBV2	TRBJ1-4	.	.
CATRETSGRGNEQFF	TGTGCCACCAGGGAGACTAGCGGGAGAGGGAATGAGCAGTTCTTC	TRBV24-1	TRBJ2-1	TRBD2	few
CSARLGQGYGEKLFF	TGCAGTGCTAGATTGGGACAGGGTTATGGGGAAAAACTGTTTTTT	TRBV20-1	TRBJ1-4	TRBD1	many
CASSIDTQSEQYF	TGTGCCAGTAGTATCGATACCCAGAGCGAGCAGTACTTC	TRBV19	TRBJ2-7	.	many
CSARTPGQYGYTF	TGCAGTGCTAGAACACCGGGACAGTATGGCTACACCTTC	TRBV20-1	TRBJ1-2	TRBD1	.
CASSQMPGRKGGNEQFF	TGTGCCAGCAGCCAAATGCCGGGCAGAAAAGGGGGCAATGAGCAGTTCTTC	TRBV28	TRBJ2-1	.	many
CASSLDGKGPNTEAFF	TGTGCCAGCAGCTTAGACGGGAAAGGGCCGAACACTGAAGCTTTCTTT	TRBV5-4	TRBJ1-1	.	.